This note documents a single TCR beta chain sequence. Its antigen remains unidentified. This specimen comes from a study of PD-1 blockade in classical Hodgkin lymphoma. Study-wide results and caveats: CD4+ TCR diversity climbed significantly by C4D1, unlike CD8+ TCR diversity.

Trimming pared 2 bases from V and 0 bases from J, leaving 12 bases between. Per the germline V gene, CDR1 is SGDLS and CDR2 is YYNGEE. The CDR3 covers 15 residues. TCRdb's table, derived via immunoSEQ multiplex PCR, lists solely in-frame clones and lacks some. The sample includes about 86,000 clones, 89% of them seen just once. There was relapse after autologous stem cell transplantation in every patient, and there was variation in brentuximab vedotin exposure. The V and J genes are TRBV9 and TRBJ2-7, with D possibly being TRBD1 or TRBD2 (5 bases each). The clonotype comes from a human donor with classical Hodgkin lymphoma. This material consisted of peripheral blood mononuclear cells (PBMCs), taken before the second cycle of nivolumab. Written as DNA, the CDR3 is TGTGCCAGCAGCGTGGGGACGGGAAGCTCCTACGAGCAGTACTTC. It encodes CASSVGTGSSYEQYF. Looking up the rest from reference TRBV9 and TRBJ2-7 gives the full variable domain: DSGVTQTPKHLITATGQRVTLRCSPRSGDLSVYWYQQSLDQGLQFLIQYYNGEERAKGNILERFSAQQFPDLHSELNLSSLELGDSALYFCASSVGTGSSYEQYFGPGTRLTVT.